This TCR beta chain was recovered during a study of OX40 agonist ivuxolimab in advanced cancers. Regarding the complete study: Ivuxolimab was an agonistic, fully human IgG2 monoclonal antibody directed against OX40 (CD134), a costimulatory receptor. In the dose-escalation cohort, 82.7% of patients were male, and the mean age was roughly 56 years with a range of roughly 20 to 85. Among the roughly 50 dose-escalation patients, 19 had hepatocellular carcinoma, around 15 melanoma, 9 renal cell carcinoma and 9 head and neck cancer. The paper describes the monotherapy dose-escalation part (N = 52 patients) of the phase I trial of ivuxolimab. Partial responses occurred in three dose-escalation patients, of whom one had hepatocellular carcinoma and two had cutaneous melanoma. Peripheral TCRbeta sequencing was intended to test whether TCR sequence diversity was altered and clonal T-cell expansion was caused by ivuxolimab. Patients were allowed to have had prior anti-PD-1, anti-PD-L1 or anti-CTLA-4 therapy, and around 40% of the dose-escalation patients had previously received checkpoint inhibitors. Intravenous ivuxolimab was administered to patients every 2 weeks at six dose levels: 0.01, 0.1, 0.3, 1.5, 3 and 10 mg/kg. The full study reports these points: Partial responders in the 0.1-3.0 mg/kg groups had among the lowest normalized peripheral clonal expansion, especially among CD8+ T cells. At doses of 0.1 to 3.0 mg/kg, clonal expansion of both CD4+ and CD8+ T cells in blood was seen between baseline and week 6. The antigen specificity of the clonally expanded peripheral T cells was not determined. After ivuxolimab, more expanded clones were found on average in CD8+ T cells than in CD4+ T cells. Low levels of normalized T-cell clonal expansion were also seen in some patients who did not respond.

Patients with autoimmune disease history or receiving systemic immunosuppression were excluded from the trial. Peripheral blood for TCR sequencing was drawn from every dose cohort at baseline, at cycle 4 day 1 and at cycle 7 day 1. Samples were obtained from an open-label, multicenter, first-in-human phase I dose-escalation trial of ivuxolimab. Adults with locally advanced or metastatic melanoma, renal cell, hepatocellular, or head and neck squamous cell carcinoma were enrolled in the trial. Before TCR sequencing, CD4+ and CD8+ T cells were separately sorted from peripheral blood. Genomic DNA was isolated from the sorted cells so that the TCRbeta CDR3 region could be sequenced. The immunoSEQ Assay was used to sequence the TCRbeta CDR3 regions. Held by TCRdb, this immuneACCESS table contains in-frame sequences only and omits some clones. Under half of the omission traces to an unresolved V gene where checked; the cause of the rest is unknown. The sample table contains more than 20,000 clones; only one count was recorded for approximately 70% of them. In total, the top ten clones hold about 21% of the sample.

Comment on this clone: The antigen this receptor binds is unknown. No much larger clone is present one base from it, and per-base qualities are unavailable.

The CDR3 runs 15 residues from the cysteine to the phenylalanine. Just CDR3 DNA is preserved here, 45 bases in frame from base 1. V and J are trimmed by 6 bases and 1 base, and the gene matches miss 7 bases of the junction. Taken from the germline V gene (reference sequence), the CDR1 and CDR2 loops are SEHNR and FQNEAQ. This specimen was CD4+ or CD8+ T cells sorted from blood, taken in a trial of the OX40 agonist ivuxolimab. The V and J segments used are TRBV7-9 and TRBJ2-5, with 8 junctional bases fitting TRBD2. This receptor was identified in an adult with an advanced solid tumor such as melanoma, head and neck, liver or kidney cancer. The nucleotide sequence is TGTGCCAGCAGTTATCCCAGCGGGGGCCAAGAGACCCAGTACTTC. Its coded protein is CASSYPSGGQETQYF.